The TCR beta chain under discussion was sequenced for a study of post-analysis software for immune sequencing data. Turning to the study itself: In terms of disease course, relapsing-remitting, secondary progressive and progressive-relapsing multiple sclerosis were included. Study-wide findings and caveats: F measure grouped same-batch samples tightly together. Controls showed significantly higher normalized Chao1 diversity than did multiple sclerosis patients. Patients carried a few TRBV segments more frequently than controls did, and TRBV5-6, TRBV5-1 and TRBV20-1 were among them.

Germline V lookup: CDR1 DFQATT, CDR2 SNEGSKA (reference sequence). This CDR3 is built from 10 residues. Trimming pared 0 bases from V and 12 bases from J, leaving 6 bases between. Sequencing libraries made from TCR beta cDNA carried unique molecular identifiers. A single record per CDR3 protein comes from TCRdb applying MiXCR to the PCR reads. Here the sample spans more than 500,000 distinct CDR3 sequences, about a third being singletons. In regard to this clonotype: As yet, its antigen is unknown.

Sequencing was done on a sample of blood. This TCR was sampled from a girl aged 2 to 17 with multiple sclerosis. The chain carries TRBV20-1 and TRBJ2-1; no reliable D call. CDR3 region: CSARDRRQFF. CDR3 in DNA: TGCAGTGCTAGAGATAGAAGGCAGTTCTTC.